Shown below are 32 T cell receptor beta chains from a single sample sequenced in a study of PD-1 blockade in classical Hodgkin lymphoma. This table comes from immunoSEQ multiplex PCR, and its TCRdb copy is limited to in-frame clones, with some not included. The sample yields more than 85,000 clones, approximately 89% seen once. Specified time point: cycle 4 day 1 (C4D1), after 5 to 7 weeks of nivolumab. Every single patient, without exception, relapsed after autologous stem cell transplantation, and brentuximab vedotin exposure varied. Sequenced here: peripheral blood mononuclear cells (PBMCs), sampled before the fourth cycle of nivolumab. The receptors come from a human donor with classical Hodgkin lymphoma.

This clone was picked up one time. This chain connects TRBV19 to TRBJ1-1; D ambiguous. CDR3 length: 14 amino acids. CDR1 is LNHDA and CDR2 is SQIVND in the germline V gene (reference sequence). V was shortened by 5 bases and J by 1 base, with 11 bases between the two germline ends. Here the CDR3 reads CASSAQHKNTEAFF. Here the CDR3 DNA reads TGTGCCAGTAGTGCTCAGCACAAGAACACTGAAGCTTTCTTT.

The chain has TRBV5-5 and TRBJ2-7; possibly TRBD1 for D (6 bases). The CDR3 runs to 15 residues. Germline V gene sequence: CDR1 SGHKS, CDR2 YYEKEE (reference sequence). Deletions cut 2 bases from V and 3 bases from J, with 15 bases between. This CDR3 reads CASSLQSLRGYEQYF. For the CDR3, the DNA is TGTGCCAGCAGCTTACAAAGCCTCAGGGGCTACGAGCAGTACTTC.

This chain uses TRBV4-3 with TRBJ2-2, with TRBD2 matching over 11 bases. The V gene's germline CDR1 is LGHNA and CDR2 YSLEER. There are 13 residues in the CDR3. The J segment lost 9 bases and the V segment lost 8 bases, leaving 5 bases of the junction unmatched. CDR3 coding DNA: TGCGCCAGCGGCCTAGCGGGGGGCAGGGAGCTGTTTTTT. It codes for CASGLAGGRELFF.

J is TRBJ1-1 and V is TRBV19, with D unresolved. CDR1 LNHDA and CDR2 SQIVND come from the germline V gene (reference sequence). The CDR3 is 13 residues long. The germline V and J ends were trimmed by 5 bases and 1 base, with 8 bases remaining between them. CDR3 bases: TGTGCCAGTAGTTTAGGATCGAACACTGAAGCTTTCTTT. As protein: CASSLGSNTEAFF.

The CDR3 here is CATGRGMGQPQHF. CDR3 DNA sequence: TGTGCCACCGGTAGGGGGATGGGTCAGCCCCAGCATTTT. The rearrangement uses TRBV19 and TRBJ1-5, with D maybe TRBD1 (6 bases). Germline V gene data show CDR1 as LNHDA and CDR2 as SQIVND (reference sequence). Trimming stripped 10 bases from V and 6 bases from J, with 16 bases between. This CDR3 comprises 13 residues.

The chain employs TRBV30 and TRBJ2-7; 7 bases line up with TRBD1. This CDR3 contains 14 residues. The V and J ends lost 1 base and 6 bases, in that order; junction bases with no gene match: 9. Germline CDR1 GTSNPN, CDR2 SVGIG (reference sequence). The CDR3 bases are TGTGCCTGGAGTGCCGGTCAGGGGGTTCCCGAGCAGTACTTC. This codes for CAWSAGQGVPEQYF.

The genes are TRBV5-6 and TRBJ1-1; D gene ambiguous. The CDR3 contains 15 residues. Per germline, CDR1 SGHDT and CDR2 YYEEEE. The V end lost 0 bases, the J end lost 2 bases, and 11 bases lay between the germline ends. The CDR3 here is CASSLAGAVNTEAFF. The CDR3 DNA reads TGTGCCAGCAGCTTGGCCGGCGCGGTAAACACTGAAGCTTTCTTT.

This chain connects TRBV7-2 to TRBJ1-2; the match to TRBD1 covers 12 bases. The germline V gene encodes CDR1 SGHTA and CDR2 FQGNSA. The CDR3 covers 15 residues. J gave up 8 bases and V 0 bases, and 4 bases lay outside the gene matches. The CDR3 sequence is CASSLAPGQGAGYTF. In DNA, the CDR3 is TGTGCCAGCAGCTTAGCCCCGGGACAGGGGGCAGGCTACACCTTC.

This clone was counted a few times. The genes are TRBV28 and TRBJ1-5; the D gene is possibly TRBD1 (6 bases). The CDR3 runs to 16 residues. The ends were cut back, 6 bases at V and 3 bases at J, with 18 bases in the middle. Germline CDR1 MDHEN, CDR2 SYDVKM. CDR3 amino acids: CASSMRGVLDNQPQHF. For the CDR3, the DNA is TGTGCCAGCAGCATGAGGGGGGTGTTGGACAATCAGCCCCAGCATTTT.

Here the CDR3 reads CASSPGLVFTDTQYF. CDR3 DNA sequence: TGTGCCAGCAGCCCGGGACTAGTTTTCACAGATACGCAGTATTTT. The gene calls are TRBV11-2 and TRBJ2-3; 8 bases align to TRBD2. The CDR3 is 15 amino acids. CDR1 and CDR2 (germline): SGHAT, FQNNGV. J was trimmed by 2 bases and V by 5 bases; bases with no gene match: 6.

This clone has a single count. The chain recombines TRBV18 with TRBJ1-1; D might be TRBD1 (6 bases). V was shortened by 4 bases and J by 2 bases, with 11 bases between the two germline ends. Germline CDR1 is KGHSH and CDR2 is LQKENI. The CDR3 has 14 residues. The CDR3 DNA reads TGTGCCAGCTCACGCTCGGACAGCAACACTGAAGCTTTCTTT. It translates to CASSRSDSNTEAFF.

V and J are TRBV7-2 and TRBJ1-3; TRBD1 might be the D (6 bases). The length of the CDR3 is 15 residues. With 5 bases removed from V and 7 bases from J, the gap between germline ends came to 18 bases. Germline V gene lookup returns CDR1 SGHTA and CDR2 FQGNSA. CDR3 residues: CASSPYQGQGNTIYF. The CDR3 DNA sequence: TGTGCCAGCAGCCCGTATCAGGGGCAGGGGAACACCATATATTTT.

This clone showed up just once. The V and J genes are TRBV7-9 and TRBJ1-5; 7 bases align to TRBD1. This CDR3 is 15 amino acids long. Losses at the gene ends were 2 bases for V and 7 bases for J; bases not matched to a gene: 8. CDR1 is SEHNR, CDR2 FQNEAQ, per germline (reference sequence). The CDR3 is CASSLFWQGEQPQHF. The CDR3 coding sequence is TGTGCCAGCAGCTTATTTTGGCAGGGGGAGCAGCCCCAGCATTTT.

The J gene is TRBJ2-3, the V gene TRBV7-2, with 12 bases lining up with TRBD2. The V segment lost 3 bases and the J segment 5 bases; nucleotides outside the gene matches: 12. The CDR3 length is 18 residues. Germline V gene data show CDR1 as SGHTA and CDR2 as FQGNSA. The CDR3 here is CASSFRTSGALEIDTQYF. CDR3 sequence (DNA): TGTGCCAGCAGCTTTCGGACTAGCGGGGCTCTGGAGATAGATACGCAGTATTTT.

Only a few counts were recorded for this clone. The CDR3 sequence: CASSLGQRNQPQHF. The CDR3 nucleotides read TGCGCCAGCAGCTTGGGACAGCGGAATCAGCCCCAGCATTTT. The chain uses TRBV5-1 and TRBJ1-5; possibly TRBD1 for D (5 bases). Germline values: CDR1 SGHRS, CDR2 YFSETQ. Trimming stripped 0 bases from V and 4 bases from J, with 8 bases between. The CDR3 loop spans 14 amino acids.

The V call is TRBV10-2, the J call TRBJ2-7, with D tentatively TRBD1 or TRBD2 (5 bases each). The CDR3 covers 14 residues. The V end lost 10 bases, the J end lost 1 base, and 17 bases lay between the germline ends. Per the germline V gene, CDR1 is WSHSY and CDR2 is SAAADI. CDR3 sequence: CAILPGRTSYEQYF. In DNA form, the CDR3 reads TGCGCCATCCTCCCGGGGCGGACGTCCTACGAGCAGTACTTC.

Here the CDR3 reads CASSGLAGDHEQFF. The CDR3 DNA sequence: TGTGCCAGCAGTGGACTAGCGGGAGATCATGAGCAGTTCTTC. The rearrangement uses TRBV11-2 and TRBJ2-1; TRBD2 matches 13 bases. Looked up from germline, CDR1 is SGHAT and CDR2 is FQNNGV. This CDR3 contains 14 residues. V lost 6 bases, J lost 8 bases, and 4 bases stayed unmatched.

The chain is built from TRBV11-3 and TRBJ1-1; no firm D call. Germline V gene sequence: CDR1 SGHNT, CDR2 YENEEA. Trimming removed 6 bases from V and 10 bases from J, with 15 bases in between. The CDR3 covers 12 residues. CDR3 in amino acids: CASSLKSMAAFF. The CDR3 bases are TGTGCCAGCAGTCTAAAATCAATGGCAGCTTTCTTT.

The chain is built from TRBV2 and TRBJ2-7; TRBD1 matches 9 bases. Germline assignment: CDR1 SNHLY and CDR2 FYNNEI. The ends lost 6 bases at V and 1 base at J; junction bases unmatched: 7. The CDR3 totals 15 residues. For the CDR3, the DNA is TGTGCCAGCAGGGGAACCGGGACAGGGTCCTACGAGCAGTACTTC. Its protein is CASRGTGTGSYEQYF. The full variable domain, in which reference TRBV2 and TRBJ2-7 provide the parts outside the CDR3, is EPEVTQTPSHQVTQMGQEVILRCVPISNHLYFYWYRQILGQKVEFLVSFYNNEISEKSEIFDDQFSVERPDGSNFTLKIRSTKLEDSAMYFCASRGTGTGSYEQYFGPGTRLTVT.

This sequence joins TRBV7-9 and TRBJ1-4; D is undetermined. The CDR3 runs 13 residues. Germline CDR1 and CDR2: SEHNR and FQNEAQ (reference sequence). Trimming took off 4 bases at V and 12 bases at J, with 15 bases between the two ends. DNA for the CDR3: TGTGCCAGCAGCTACCCCGGAAATCAAGAACTGTTTTTT. Translated: CASSYPGNQELFF.

The chain joins TRBV7-2 to TRBJ1-4, with 9 bases aligning to TRBD1. Germline CDR1 is SGHTA and CDR2 is FQGNSA. This CDR3 comprises 17 residues. The junction had 7 bases not matched to a gene; V was cut back by 5 bases and J by 0 bases. The CDR3: CASSPRDRESTNEKLFF. CDR3 in DNA: TGTGCCAGCAGCCCTCGGGACAGGGAGTCAACTAATGAAAAACTGTTTTTT. Full variable domain (rest looked up from reference TRBV7-2 and TRBJ1-4): GAGVSQSPSNKVTEKGKDVELRCDPISGHTALYWYRQSLGQGLEFLIYFQGNSAPDKSGLPSDRFSAERTGGSVSTLTIQRTQQEDSAVYLCASSPRDRESTNEKLFFGSGTQLSVL.

V is TRBV4-1 and J is TRBJ2-3; TRBD2 matches at 8 bases. V was pared by 0 bases and J by 8 bases, with 7 bases of the junction left unmatched. Germline CDR1 reads MGHRA; CDR2 reads YSYEKL. CDR3 length: 15 amino acids. The chain's CDR3 is CASSQETAGEVTQYF. The CDR3 region has the DNA TGCGCCAGCAGCCAAGAGACAGCGGGAGAGGTTACGCAGTATTTT.

The chain carries TRBV2 and TRBJ2-2; D possibly corresponds to TRBD2 (6 bases). This CDR3 is 17 amino acids long. Germline CDR1 is SNHLY and CDR2 is FYNNEI. The V end lost 7 bases, the J end lost 4 bases, and 22 bases lay between the germline ends. CDR3 loop: CASIAGVAGAGTGELFF. CDR3 coding DNA: TGTGCCAGCATCGCCGGGGTAGCCGGAGCGGGCACCGGGGAGCTGTTTTTT. Full variable domain (rest looked up from reference TRBV2 and TRBJ2-2): EPEVTQTPSHQVTQMGQEVILRCVPISNHLYFYWYRQILGQKVEFLVSFYNNEISEKSEIFDDQFSVERPDGSNFTLKIRSTKLEDSAMYFCASIAGVAGAGTGELFFGEGSRLTVL.

The chain uses TRBV6-4 and TRBJ1-1; 8 bases are shared with TRBD1. Germline V lookup: CDR1 MRHNA, CDR2 SNTAGT. CDR3 length equals 13 residues. The J segment lost 7 bases and the V segment lost 8 bases, leaving 9 bases of the junction unmatched. CDR3 loop: CASRPGGTGEAFF. The DNA for the CDR3 is TGTGCCAGCCGCCCAGGGGGGACAGGTGAAGCTTTCTTT.

The chain employs TRBV6-5 and TRBJ1-1; TRBD1 is a possible D gene (5 bases). Germline V CDR1 and CDR2: MNHEY, SVGAGI. V lost 0 bases and J lost 1, with 9 bases in between. CDR3 length: 15 residues. The CDR3 DNA follows: TGTGCCAGCAGTTACTCATGGCAGGGGAACACTGAAGCTTTCTTT. Translation: CASSYSWQGNTEAFF.

The V gene is TRBV7-9, the J gene TRBJ1-1, with a possible D match to TRBD1 (5 bases). The germline V gene has CDR1 SEHNR and CDR2 FQNEAQ (reference sequence). The CDR3 loop spans 14 amino acids. V lost 5 bases to trimming and J lost 3 bases, with 13 bases between them. CDR3 nucleotide sequence: TGTGCCAGCAGCCCCAGGGTAAGAGACACTGAAGCTTTCTTT. This encodes CASSPRVRDTEAFF. Combining the CDR3 with reference TRBV7-9 and TRBJ1-1 gives the whole variable domain DTGVSQNPRHKITKRGQNVTFRCDPISEHNRLYWYRQTLGQGPEFLTYFQNEAQLEKSRLLSDRFSAERPKGSFSTLEIQRTEQGDSAMYLCASSPRVRDTEAFFGQGTRLTVV.

Here the CDR3 DNA reads TGTGCCAGCAGTTCTCGGCCCGCAACTAATGAAAAACTGTTTTTT. As protein: CASSSRPATNEKLFF. The genes are TRBV27 and TRBJ1-4; D is unclear. V shed 4 bases and J shed 0 bases, with 9 bases lying between them. The CDR3 totals 15 residues. CDR1 and CDR2 from the germline V gene are MNHEY and SMNVEV (reference sequence).

The chain links TRBV11-2 to TRBJ1-1; D is perhaps TRBD1 (5 bases). This CDR3 spans 16 amino acids. The V and J ends lost 2 bases and 4 bases respectively, with 17 bases between them. Germline V gene sequence: CDR1 SGHAT, CDR2 FQNNGV. CDR3 nucleotides: TGTGCCAGCAGCTTATATGGGGGAGGGATGAGCACTGAAGCTTTCTTT. Protein product: CASSLYGGGMSTEAFF.

This chain connects TRBV5-4 to TRBJ2-1; D is possibly TRBD2 (5 bases). Germline assignment: CDR1 SGHNT and CDR2 YYREEE (reference sequence). This CDR3 comprises 17 residues. V lost 4 bases and J lost 0, with 17 bases in between. The CDR3 loop is CASSPAEERSSYNEQFF. The CDR3 DNA sequence: TGTGCCAGCAGCCCAGCGGAAGAAAGAAGCTCCTACAATGAGCAGTTCTTC.

The chain couples TRBV7-6 to TRBJ2-5; D is possibly TRBD1 (6 bases). The V end was cut by 0 bases, the J end by 9 bases, with 14 bases between. Per the germline V gene, CDR1 is SGHVS and CDR2 is FNYEAQ. CDR3 length equals 14 residues. The CDR3 DNA sequence: TGTGCCAGCAGCTTAGCTACAGGGTCATGGGCCCAGTACTTC. Translating it yields CASSLATGSWAQYF.

The V and J genes are TRBV4-2 and TRBJ2-7, with 14 bases matching TRBD2. There are 18 residues in the CDR3. In germline, CDR1 is LGHNA, CDR2 YNFKEQ. V gave up 2 bases and J gave up 2 bases; unmatched junction bases: 8. CDR3 amino acids: CASSQTGTSGRTPYEQYF. CDR3 DNA sequence: TGTGCCAGCAGCCAAACCGGGACTAGCGGGAGAACCCCCTACGAGCAGTACTTC.

The genes are TRBV11-3 and TRBJ1-1; 8 bases line up with TRBD1. V was pared by 1 base and J by 0 bases, with 7 bases of the junction left unmatched. Germline-derived CDR1 and CDR2 are SGHNT and YENEEA. The CDR3 runs 17 residues. The DNA of the CDR3 is TGTGCCAGCAGCTTAGCCATCCGGACAGGGATGAACACTGAAGCTTTCTTT. Translating it yields CASSLAIRTGMNTEAFF.